Below are 9 T cell receptor beta chains sequenced from a single sample in a study of blood T cells in healthy people across ages. Together with a sample-barcoded 5' primer, a J-beta primer mix was included in a second PCR lasting about 6 to 12 cycles. TCRdb re-called the 5' RACE reads with MiXCR, one entry per CDR3 protein. Seen here are about 780,000 distinct CDR3 sequences, about half observed once, and the top ten hold 15% to 20%. The sample comprised blood. These receptors all stem from a man older than 75 in good health.

This clonotype occurred a few times. In nucleotides, the CDR3 is TGCAGCGCTGGGGTCGGGAGAGCCTACAATGAGCAGTACTTC. Amino acids: CSAGVGRAYNEQYF. The chain has TRBV29-1 and TRBJ2-5, with D possibly TRBD2 on 6 matching bases. Trimming left V 7 bases short and J 11 bases short, with 26 bases between. The CDR3 spans 14 residues. CDR1 SQVTM and CDR2 ANQGSEA come from the germline V gene.

V and J are TRBV6-1 and TRBJ2-5; TRBD2 aligns across 8 bases. Germline V lookup: CDR1 MNHNS, CDR2 SASEGT. CDR3 size: 12 residues. The V segment lost 7 bases and the J segment 11 bases; nucleotides outside the gene matches: 9. The CDR3 region has the DNA TGTGCCAGCAAGACGGGGGGGAATGAGCAGTACTTC. Protein sequence: CASKTGGNEQYF.

This clonotype was observed a handful of times. CDR3 region: CSARDINRVQETQYF. The CDR3, as DNA: TGCAGTGCTAGAGATATTAACAGGGTCCAAGAGACCCAGTACTTC. The chain has TRBV20-1 and TRBJ2-5, with a tentative D call TRBD1 (6 bases). V was trimmed by 0 bases and J by 1 base, leaving 12 bases between them. There are 15 residues in the CDR3. Germline V CDR1 and CDR2: DFQATT, SNEGSKA (reference sequence).

The chain carries TRBV6-2 or TRBV6-3 and TRBJ2-5; TRBD1 is a possible D gene (6 bases). V was clipped by 0 bases and J by 3 bases, with 11 bases between them. Germline CDR1 MNHEY, CDR2 SVGEGT. The CDR3 sequence is 15 residues long. The CDR3 reads CASSYSMNREETQYF. CDR3 nucleotides: TGTGCCAGCAGTTACTCGATGAACAGGGAAGAGACCCAGTACTTC.

The sample holds one count of this clonotype. The CDR3 bases are TGTGCCAGCAGCCCCACGGGCGGCAAGTATGGCTACACCTTC. Protein: CASSPTGGKYGYTF. The chain recombines TRBV16 with TRBJ1-2; unclear D gene. Germline CDR1 KGHSY, CDR2 FQNENV. The ends were cut back, 4 bases at V and 5 bases at J, with 14 bases in the middle. The CDR3 runs 14 residues.

This clonotype came up a few times. This chain links TRBV7-3 with TRBJ2-1; 7 positions match TRBD2. Germline V CDR1 and CDR2: SGHTA, FQGTGA. CDR3 size: 14 residues. Germline trimming cut 4 bases from V and 10 bases from J; bases unmatched to any gene: 10. CDR3 bases: TGTGCCAGCAGCTGGGACTACGCTGCACGCGAGCAGTTCTTC. Encoded protein: CASSWDYAAREQFF.

The V and J genes are TRBV28 and TRBJ2-7, with a weak D call TRBD1 (5 bases). The J call may not be correct, given that the DNA end is closer to TRBJ2-5. Germline-derived CDR1 and CDR2 are MDHEN and SYDVKM. CDR3 length equals 13 residues. The DNA for the CDR3 is TGTGCCAGCAGTATCCGTTGGGGCGAGACCCAGTACTTC. This sequence encodes CASSIRWGETQYF.

J is TRBJ1-5 and V is TRBV12-3 or TRBV12-4; weak D call: TRBD1 (5 bases). The CDR3 has 17 residues. V gave up 2 bases and J gave up 0 bases, with 14 bases separating them. This CDR3 is CASSLNRGPFSNQPQHF. The CDR3 DNA is TGTGCCAGCAGTTTAAACCGGGGACCCTTTAGCAATCAGCCCCAGCATTTT.

The rearrangement links TRBV9 to TRBJ2-5; a possible D gene is TRBD1 (7 bases). Germline values: CDR1 SGDLS, CDR2 YYNGEE. The CDR3 sequence is 16 residues long. Trimming pared 4 bases from V and 4 bases from J, leaving 20 bases between. The CDR3 region is CASSPPGGAGGETQYF. In nucleotides, the CDR3 is TGTGCCAGCAGCCCTCCCGGGGGAGCAGGGGGAGAGACCCAGTACTTC.